The 8 T cell receptor beta chains below come from one sample, sequenced in a study of T cell changes during pregnancy in multiple sclerosis. Sequenced by immunoSEQ multiplex PCR; TCRdb stores in-frame clones only, minus some. The repertoire consists of around 35,000 clones, with almost 95% occurring once and the leading ten covering less than 1.5%. The sequencing input was PBMCs (not recorded whether the cells were cultured). Every receptor here comes from a female donor with multiple sclerosis, enrolled in a pregnancy study.

This chain joins TRBV11-3 and TRBJ1-3; D unclear. V lost 4 bases and J lost 0, with 4 bases in between. The CDR3 totals 13 residues. Germline V gene sequence: CDR1 SGHNT, CDR2 YENEEA. In DNA, the CDR3 is TGTGCCAGCAGCTGGACCTCTGGAAACACCATATATTTT. Translated, it gives CASSWTSGNTIYF.

J is TRBJ1-5 and V is TRBV5-5, with D tentatively TRBD1 (5 bases). V lost 0 bases to trimming and J lost 6 bases, with 19 bases between them. Germline V gene sequence: CDR1 SGHKS, CDR2 YYEKEE (reference sequence). The CDR3 spans 17 residues. The CDR3 nucleotides read TGTGCCAGCAGCTTGGCCAATTTGGGGGGGTCGGTTCAGCCCCAGCATTTT. This gives the protein CASSLANLGGSVQPQHF. The complete variable domain, with remaining parts taken from reference TRBV5-5 and TRBJ1-5, reads DAGVTQSPTHLIKTRGQQVTLRCSPISGHKSVSWYQQVLGQGPQFIFQYYEKEERGRGNFPDRFSARQFPNYSSELNVNALLLGDSALYLCASSLANLGGSVQPQHFGDGTRLSIL.

The chain is built from TRBV9 and TRBJ2-4; 13 bases map to TRBD2. Germline V CDR1 and CDR2: SGDLS, YYNGEE. This CDR3 is 16 amino acids long. J gave up 4 bases and V 0 bases, and 1 base lay outside the gene matches. CDR3 sequence reads: CASSVGTSGRKNIQYF. The CDR3 nucleotides read TGTGCCAGCAGCGTAGGGACTAGCGGGAGAAAAAACATTCAGTACTTC.

This clone is classed as medium-sized (0.01 to 0.1%). This chain uses TRBV29-1 with TRBJ1-2; D might be TRBD1 (5 bases). Germline V CDR1 and CDR2: SQVTM, ANQGSEA. Trimming removed 4 bases at V and 2 bases at J, with 14 bases between. The CDR3 has 14 amino acids. For the CDR3, the DNA is TGCAGCGTTGGGGGTGGGGCAGACAACTATGGCTACACCTTC. Its translation is CSVGGGADNYGYTF.

The chain uses TRBV7-9 and TRBJ2-3; D ambiguous. The CDR3 is made up of 12 amino acids. The V gene's germline CDR1 is SEHNR and CDR2 FQNEAQ (reference sequence). V lost 5 bases and J 6 bases, leaving 9 bases between the germline ends. The DNA of the CDR3 is TGTGCCAGCAGCCGGACGGGCGATACGCAGTATTTT. Its translation is CASSRTGDTQYF.

V and J are TRBV13 and TRBJ1-5; the D gene is possibly TRBD1 (6 bases). Germline CDR1 is PRHDT and CDR2 is FYEKMQ (reference sequence). Deletions cut 4 bases from V and 3 bases from J, with 19 bases between. The CDR3 covers 17 residues. DNA for the CDR3: TGTGCCAGCAGCTCCACAGGCGGGGGCGATATCAATCAGCCCCAGCATTTT. Protein sequence: CASSSTGGGDINQPQHF.

This chain uses TRBV9 with TRBJ2-7; tentative D call: TRBD2 (6 bases). The CDR3 has 15 residues. V lost 3 bases to trimming and J lost 6 bases, with 19 bases between them. Per germline, CDR1 SGDLS and CDR2 YYNGEE. CDR3 protein: CASSAMGEAGGEQYF. The CDR3 DNA reads as TGTGCCAGCAGCGCCATGGGGGAGGCTGGAGGCGAGCAGTACTTC.

This sequence joins TRBV5-4 and TRBJ1-1, with no clear D. CDR3 length equals 15 residues. Trimming removed 3 bases from V and 5 bases from J, with 17 bases in between. The germline V gene encodes CDR1 SGHNT and CDR2 YYREEE (reference sequence). The CDR3 DNA sequence: TGTGCCAGCAGCTGGGCACGTAAGGGCGAGACTGAAGCTTTCTTT. This gives the protein CASSWARKGETEAFF.